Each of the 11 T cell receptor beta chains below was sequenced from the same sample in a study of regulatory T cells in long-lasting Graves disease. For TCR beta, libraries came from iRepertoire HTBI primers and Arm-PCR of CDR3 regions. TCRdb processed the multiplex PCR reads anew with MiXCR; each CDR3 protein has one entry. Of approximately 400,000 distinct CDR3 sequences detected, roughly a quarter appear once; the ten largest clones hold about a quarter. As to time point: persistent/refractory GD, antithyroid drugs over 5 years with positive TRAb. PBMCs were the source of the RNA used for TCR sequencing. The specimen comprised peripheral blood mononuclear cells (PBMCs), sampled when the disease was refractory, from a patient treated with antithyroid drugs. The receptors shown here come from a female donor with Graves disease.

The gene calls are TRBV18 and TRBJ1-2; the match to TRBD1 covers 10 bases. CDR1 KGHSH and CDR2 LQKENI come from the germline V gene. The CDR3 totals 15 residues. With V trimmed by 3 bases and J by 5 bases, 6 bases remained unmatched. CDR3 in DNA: TGTGCCAGCTCACCGGGACAGGGGACAGGGTATGGCTACACCTTC. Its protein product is CASSPGQGTGYGYTF.

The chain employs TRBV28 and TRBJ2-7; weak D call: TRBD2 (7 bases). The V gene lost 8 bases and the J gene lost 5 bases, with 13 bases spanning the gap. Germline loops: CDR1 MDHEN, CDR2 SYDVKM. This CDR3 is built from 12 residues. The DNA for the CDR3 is TGTGCCAGCCGGGGAGGGGGACACGAGCAGTACTTC. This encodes CASRGGGHEQYF.

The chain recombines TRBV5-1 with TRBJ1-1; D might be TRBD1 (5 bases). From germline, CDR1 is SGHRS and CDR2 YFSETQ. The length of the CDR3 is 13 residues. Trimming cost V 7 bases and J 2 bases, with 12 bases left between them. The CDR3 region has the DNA TGCGCCAGCTACCGGGGCGCCAACACTGAAGCTTTCTTT. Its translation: CASYRGANTEAFF.

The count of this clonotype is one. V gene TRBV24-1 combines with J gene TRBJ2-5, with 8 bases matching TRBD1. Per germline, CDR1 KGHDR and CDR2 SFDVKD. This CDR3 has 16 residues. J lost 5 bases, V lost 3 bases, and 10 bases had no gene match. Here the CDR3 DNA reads TGTGCCACCAGTGATCGGGGGACAGGAGTGTCCGAGACCCAGTACTTC. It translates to CATSDRGTGVSETQYF.

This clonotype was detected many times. The DNA for the CDR3 is TGTGCCAGCAGTGGTGGACGAAATCAGCCCCAGCATTTT. Its protein is CASSGGRNQPQHF. The chain couples TRBV12-3 or TRBV12-4 to TRBJ1-5; D gene ambiguous. The V end was cut by 5 bases, the J end by 4 bases, with 9 bases between. The CDR3 consists of 13 residues.

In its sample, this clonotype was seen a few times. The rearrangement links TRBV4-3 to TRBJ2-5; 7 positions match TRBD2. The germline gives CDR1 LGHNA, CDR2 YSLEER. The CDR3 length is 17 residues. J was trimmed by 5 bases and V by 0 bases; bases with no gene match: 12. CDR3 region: CASSQDGAGGRGETQYF. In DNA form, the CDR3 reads TGCGCCAGCAGCCAAGACGGGGCTGGCGGGAGAGGTGAGACCCAGTACTTC.

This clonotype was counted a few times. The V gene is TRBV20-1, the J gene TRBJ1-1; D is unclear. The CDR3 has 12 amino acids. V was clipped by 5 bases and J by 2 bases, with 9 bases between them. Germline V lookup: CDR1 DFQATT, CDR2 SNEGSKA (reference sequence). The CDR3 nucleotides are TGCAGTGCTCGGGCCCGAAACACTGAAGCTTTCTTT. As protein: CSARARNTEAFF.

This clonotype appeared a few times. The CDR3 bases are TGCAGCGTTGAGAAGCCAGCTAATGAAAAACTGTTTTTT. Translating it yields CSVEKPANEKLFF. J is TRBJ1-4 and V is TRBV29-1; no firm D call. Germline assignment: CDR1 SQVTM and CDR2 ANQGSEA. The germline V and J ends were trimmed by 3 bases and 3 bases, with 8 bases remaining between them. The CDR3 spans 13 residues.

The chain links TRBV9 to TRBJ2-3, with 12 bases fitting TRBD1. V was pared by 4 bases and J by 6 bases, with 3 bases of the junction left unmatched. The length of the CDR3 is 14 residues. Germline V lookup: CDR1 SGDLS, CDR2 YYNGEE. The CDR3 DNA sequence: TGTGCCAGCAGCCCCGGGACAGGGGGCGATACGCAGTATTTT. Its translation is CASSPGTGGDTQYF.

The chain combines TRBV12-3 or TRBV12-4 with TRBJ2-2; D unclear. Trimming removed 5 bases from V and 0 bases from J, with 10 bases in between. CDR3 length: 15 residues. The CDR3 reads CASSNPAPNTGELFF. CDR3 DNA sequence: TGTGCCAGCAGTAACCCAGCGCCGAACACCGGGGAGCTGTTTTTT.

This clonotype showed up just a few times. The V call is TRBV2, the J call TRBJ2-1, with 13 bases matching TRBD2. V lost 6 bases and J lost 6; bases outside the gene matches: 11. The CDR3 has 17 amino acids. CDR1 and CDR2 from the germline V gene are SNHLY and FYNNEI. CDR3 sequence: CASSATPGLAGINEQFF. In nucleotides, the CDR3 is TGTGCCAGCAGCGCAACACCGGGACTAGCGGGAATCAATGAGCAGTTCTTC.